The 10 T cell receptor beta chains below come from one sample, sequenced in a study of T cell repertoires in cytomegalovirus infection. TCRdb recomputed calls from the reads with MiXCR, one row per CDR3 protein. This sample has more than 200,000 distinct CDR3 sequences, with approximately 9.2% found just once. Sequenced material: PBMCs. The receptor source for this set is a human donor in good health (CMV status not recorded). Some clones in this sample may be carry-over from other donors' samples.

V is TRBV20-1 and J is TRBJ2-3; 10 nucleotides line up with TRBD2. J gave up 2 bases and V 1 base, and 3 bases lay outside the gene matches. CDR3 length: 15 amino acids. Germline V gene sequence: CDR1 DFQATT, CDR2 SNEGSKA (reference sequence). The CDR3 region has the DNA TGCAGTGCTAGAGTTCTAGCGGGGGTCACAGATACGCAGTATTTT. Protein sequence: CSARVLAGVTDTQYF.

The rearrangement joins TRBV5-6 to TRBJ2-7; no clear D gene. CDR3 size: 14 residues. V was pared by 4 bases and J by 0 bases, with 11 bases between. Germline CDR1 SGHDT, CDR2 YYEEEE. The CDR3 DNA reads TGTGCCAGCAGCGTGCGTTTCACCTCCTACGAGCAGTACTTC. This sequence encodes CASSVRFTSYEQYF.

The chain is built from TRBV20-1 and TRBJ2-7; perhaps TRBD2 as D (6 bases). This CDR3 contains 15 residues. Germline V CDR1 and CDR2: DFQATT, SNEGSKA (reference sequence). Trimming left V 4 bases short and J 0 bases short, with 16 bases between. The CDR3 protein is CSATPGDGYSYEQYF. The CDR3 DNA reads TGCAGTGCTACCCCGGGGGACGGATACTCCTACGAGCAGTACTTC.

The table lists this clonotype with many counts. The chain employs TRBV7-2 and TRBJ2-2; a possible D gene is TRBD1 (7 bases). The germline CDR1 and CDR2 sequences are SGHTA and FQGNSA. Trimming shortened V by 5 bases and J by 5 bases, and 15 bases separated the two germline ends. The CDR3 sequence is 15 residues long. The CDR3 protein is CASSPPRGRTGELFF. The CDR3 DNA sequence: TGTGCCAGCAGCCCCCCCAGGGGGAGGACCGGGGAGCTGTTTTTT.

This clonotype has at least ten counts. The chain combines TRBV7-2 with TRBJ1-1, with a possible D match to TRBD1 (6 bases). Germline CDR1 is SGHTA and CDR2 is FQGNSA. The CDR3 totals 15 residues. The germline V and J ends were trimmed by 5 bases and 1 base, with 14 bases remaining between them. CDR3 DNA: TGTGCCAGCAGCACCCAAACAGGGCAGAACACTGAAGCTTTCTTT. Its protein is CASSTQTGQNTEAFF. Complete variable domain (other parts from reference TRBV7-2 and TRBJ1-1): GAGVSQSPSNKVTEKGKDVELRCDPISGHTALYWYRQSLGQGLEFLIYFQGNSAPDKSGLPSDRFSAERTGGSVSTLTIQRTQQEDSAVYLCASSTQTGQNTEAFFGQGTRLTVV.

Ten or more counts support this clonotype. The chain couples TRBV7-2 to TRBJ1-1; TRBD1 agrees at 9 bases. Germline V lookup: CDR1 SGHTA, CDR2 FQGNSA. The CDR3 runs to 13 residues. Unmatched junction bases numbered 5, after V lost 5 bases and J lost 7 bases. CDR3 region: CASSVQGAGEAFF. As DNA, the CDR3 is TGTGCCAGCAGCGTACAGGGGGCCGGTGAAGCTTTCTTT. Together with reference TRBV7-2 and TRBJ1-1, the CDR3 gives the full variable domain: GAGVSQSPSNKVTEKGKDVELRCDPISGHTALYWYRQSLGQGLEFLIYFQGNSAPDKSGLPSDRFSAERTGGSVSTLTIQRTQQEDSAVYLCASSVQGAGEAFFGQGTRLTVV.

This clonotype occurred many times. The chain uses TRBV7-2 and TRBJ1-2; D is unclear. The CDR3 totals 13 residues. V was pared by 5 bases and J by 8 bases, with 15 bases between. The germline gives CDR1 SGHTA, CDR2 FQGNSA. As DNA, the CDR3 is TGTGCCAGCAGCGTATACAAAAATATGGGCTACACCTTC. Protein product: CASSVYKNMGYTF.

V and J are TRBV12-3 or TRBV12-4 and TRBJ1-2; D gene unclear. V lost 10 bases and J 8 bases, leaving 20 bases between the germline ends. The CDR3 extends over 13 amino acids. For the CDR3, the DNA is TGTGCCACCAAGGAAGTGGACGGCGGAGGCTACACCTTC. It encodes CATKEVDGGGYTF.

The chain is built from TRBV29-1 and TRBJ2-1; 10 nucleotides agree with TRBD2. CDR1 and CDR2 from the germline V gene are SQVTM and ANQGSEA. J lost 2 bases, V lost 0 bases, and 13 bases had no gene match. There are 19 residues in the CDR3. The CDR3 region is CSVEDQVRASGSTYNEQFF. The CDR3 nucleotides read TGCAGCGTTGAAGATCAGGTCCGGGCTAGCGGGAGTACCTACAATGAGCAGTTCTTC.

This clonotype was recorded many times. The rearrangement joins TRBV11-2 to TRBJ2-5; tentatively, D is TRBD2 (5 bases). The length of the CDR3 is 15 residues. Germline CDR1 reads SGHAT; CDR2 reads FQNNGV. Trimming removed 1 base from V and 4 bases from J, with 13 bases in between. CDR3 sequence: CASSLVDLGGETQYF. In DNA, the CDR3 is TGTGCCAGCAGCTTAGTAGACCTAGGAGGAGAGACCCAGTACTTC.